Each of the 29 T cell receptor beta chains below was sequenced from the same sample in a study of T cells in Graves' hyperthyroidism and ophthalmopathy. RNA transcripts served as the template for amplifying TCR beta CDR3 regions. HTBI primers drove first-round RT-PCR of the TCR CDR3. One entry per CDR3 protein results from TCRdb running MiXCR on the multiplex PCR reads. The sample includes a few hundred thousand distinct CDR3 sequences, roughly 15% of them seen just once. The sequenced material came from blood. The receptors were gathered from a woman aged 40 to 49 with Graves' hyperthyroidism that later progressed to Graves' ophthalmopathy.

There are many counts of this clonotype. The V call is TRBV4-1, the J call TRBJ1-1, with a weak D call TRBD1 (6 bases). CDR3 length: 14 amino acids. V lost 1 base to trimming and J lost 5 bases, with 11 bases between them. Germline-derived CDR1 and CDR2 are MGHRA and YSYEKL. CDR3 amino acids: CASSQGQGWTEAFF. CDR3 sequence (DNA): TGCGCCAGCAGCCAAGGGCAGGGGTGGACTGAAGCTTTCTTT.

Many counts were recorded for this clonotype. The chain employs TRBV28 and TRBJ2-3; 7 bases match TRBD2. Germline CDR1 MDHEN, CDR2 SYDVKM. Losses at the gene ends were 6 bases for V and 0 bases for J; bases not matched to a gene: 15. The CDR3 totals 18 residues. CDR3 sequence reads: CASSRHPVLAESTDTQYF. In nucleotides, the CDR3 is TGTGCCAGCAGCCGACACCCCGTTCTAGCGGAAAGCACAGATACGCAGTATTTT.

CDR3 nucleotides: TGCGCCAGCAGCCAAGAAGCTGGCCTCTACAATGAGCAGTTCTTC. The encoded protein is CASSQEAGLYNEQFF. V is TRBV4-1 and J is TRBJ2-1; no definite D call. This CDR3 contains 15 residues. Germline values: CDR1 MGHRA, CDR2 YSYEKL. V was shortened by 0 bases and J by 3 bases, with 9 bases between the two germline ends.

The table lists this clonotype with a count of one. V usage is TRBV9 and J usage is TRBJ2-7; 9 nucleotides align to TRBD1. Germline V gene data show CDR1 as SGDLS and CDR2 as YYNGEE. This CDR3 is 14 amino acids long. V trimming: 4 bases; J trimming: 9 bases; junction bases outside the gene matches: 11. This CDR3 reads CASSYRDRAGGQYF. In nucleotides, the CDR3 is TGTGCCAGCAGCTACCGGGACAGGGCTGGCGGGCAGTACTTC.

This clonotype was counted many times. The gene calls are TRBV6-5 and TRBJ1-2; D possibly corresponds to TRBD1 (5 bases). The CDR3 has 14 amino acids. Germline assignment: CDR1 MNHEY and CDR2 SVGAGI. Trimming pared 0 bases from V and 9 bases from J, leaving 14 bases between. Here the CDR3 reads CASSYSKEGPRYTF. CDR3 DNA sequence: TGTGCCAGCAGTTACTCAAAGGAGGGGCCCCGCTACACCTTC.

This clonotype was observed at least ten times. The chain has TRBV12-3 or TRBV12-4 and TRBJ1-2; 9 nucleotides align to TRBD1. The CDR3 consists of 13 residues. V lost 7 bases and J lost 8; bases outside the gene matches: 8. The CDR3 reads CASTKDRGSGYTF. DNA for the CDR3: TGTGCCAGCACCAAGGACAGGGGTAGCGGCTACACCTTC.

The chain carries TRBV5-1 and TRBJ2-7, with D uncertain. Germline V gives CDR1 SGHRS, CDR2 YFSETQ. Trimming left V 1 base short and J 5 bases short, with 10 bases between. The CDR3 is 13 amino acids. DNA for the CDR3: TGCGCCAGCAGCTTGTCAGTTGGGAACGAGCAGTACTTC. It yields the protein CASSLSVGNEQYF.

This clonotype was observed at least ten times. The CDR3 nucleotides are TGTGCCAGCAGTTCTCCGGACAGGGTAAACACAGATACGCAGTATTTT. Protein product: CASSSPDRVNTDTQYF. V gene TRBV28 combines with J gene TRBJ2-3; 8 bases are shared with TRBD1. Germline CDR1 reads MDHEN; CDR2 reads SYDVKM. Trimming took 4 bases from V and 2 from J; bases not matched to a gene: 8. CDR3 length: 16 amino acids.

The table lists this clonotype with many counts. This chain connects TRBV5-1 to TRBJ1-1; no clear D. V lost 0 bases, J lost 0 bases, and 12 bases lay in between. The CDR3 runs 16 residues. Per germline, CDR1 SGHRS and CDR2 YFSETQ. In nucleotides, the CDR3 is TGCGCCAGCAGCTTGGACGTACGCCTCATGAACACTGAAGCTTTCTTT. It codes for CASSLDVRLMNTEAFF.

On this clonotype itself: This may be a read error: a much more frequent sequence differs by one nucleotide. This chain connects TRBV10-1 to TRBJ2-1, with 7 bases fitting TRBD1. This CDR3 is 18 amino acids long. Germline V gene lookup returns CDR1 WNHNN and CDR2 SYGVQD (reference sequence). The CDR3 region has the DNA TGCGCCAGCAGTGCGGCGTACCCCGGGACAGAACTTTACAGTGAGCAGTTCTTC. This sequence encodes CASSAAYPGTELYSEQFF.

To note about this clonotype: This may stem from a read error, because a much larger clone lies one nucleotide away. The rearrangement uses TRBV6-1 and TRBJ2-7; perhaps D is TRBD1 or TRBD2 (6 bases each). V lost 3 bases, J lost 3 bases, and 15 bases lay in between. Germline-derived CDR1 and CDR2 are MNHNS and SASEGT. This CDR3 has 15 amino acids. The CDR3 spells CASSEGSRGLYEQYF. The CDR3 DNA is TGTGCCAGCAGTGAGGGCTCCCGGGGGCTCTACGAGCAGTACTTC.

Notes on this clonotype: This may be a read error: a much more frequent sequence differs by one nucleotide. This chain links TRBV7-8 with TRBJ2-2; D is unclear. This CDR3 is built from 15 residues. The ends were cut back, 5 bases at V and 1 base at J, with 11 bases in the middle. CDR1 and CDR2 (germline): SGHVS, FQNEAQ. The CDR3 nucleotides read TGTGCCAGCAGCCCCGGACCGGTGAACACCGGGGAGCTGTTTTTT. Translation: CASSPGPVNTGELFF.

The chain combines TRBV28 with TRBJ1-2, with TRBD1 as a possible D gene (5 bases). V was pared by 3 bases and J by 5 bases, with 19 bases between. In germline, CDR1 is MDHEN, CDR2 SYDVKM. The CDR3 runs 16 residues. The CDR3 region is CASSLDNLVVLYGYTF. The CDR3 DNA follows: TGTGCCAGCAGTTTGGACAATCTGGTGGTTTTGTATGGCTACACCTTC.

This clonotype appeared many times. CDR3 DNA sequence: TGTGCCATCCGACGCGTGGGACTAGCGGTCCTAAGCTCCTACAATGAGCAGTTCTTC. Its protein product is CAIRRVGLAVLSSYNEQFF. This rearrangement joins TRBV28 to TRBJ2-1, with 11 bases identical to TRBD2. Looked up from germline, CDR1 is MDHEN and CDR2 is SYDVKM. CDR3 length: 19 residues. Trimming took 10 bases from V and 0 from J; bases not matched to a gene: 17.

This clonotype was counted many times. The rearrangement joins TRBV7-9 to TRBJ2-1, with D tentatively TRBD2 (6 bases). Germline CDR1 SEHNR, CDR2 FQNEAQ (reference sequence). V was clipped by 5 bases and J by 4 bases, with 18 bases between them. CDR3 length: 16 residues. CDR3 loop: CASSPGTQDRYNEQFF. In nucleotides, the CDR3 is TGTGCCAGCAGCCCAGGGACTCAGGACCGTTACAATGAGCAGTTCTTC.

The sample holds many counts of this clonotype. This chain joins TRBV5-1 and TRBJ1-4, with 12 bases matching TRBD1. This CDR3 region has 16 residues. Germline CDR1 SGHRS, CDR2 YFSETQ. Trimming removed 3 bases from V and 7 bases from J; junction bases left unmatched: 7. Here the CDR3 reads CASSWGTGGASEKLFF. The CDR3 bases are TGCGCCAGCAGCTGGGGGACAGGGGGCGCGTCTGAAAAACTGTTTTTT.

The table lists this clonotype with many counts. This chain connects TRBV5-1 to TRBJ1-1; D gene unclear. This CDR3 comprises 12 residues. V shed 3 bases and J shed 7 bases, with 10 bases lying between them. Germline CDR1 reads SGHRS; CDR2 reads YFSETQ. As DNA, the CDR3 is TGCGCCAGCAGCTCTTCGTTAGGTGAAGCTTTCTTT. This sequence encodes CASSSSLGEAFF.

Only one count was recorded for this clonotype. This chain connects TRBV11-2 to TRBJ2-7; the D is unclear. The CDR3 is 12 amino acids. V lost 6 bases, J lost 6 bases, and 12 bases lay in between. CDR1 is SGHAT, CDR2 FQNNGV, per germline. CDR3 amino acids: CASSSDLLEQYF. The DNA for the CDR3 is TGTGCCAGCAGTTCGGACCTCCTCGAGCAGTACTTC.

This clonotype has just a few counts. The chain links TRBV9 to TRBJ2-2, with a weak D call TRBD2 (5 bases). Germline V gene lookup returns CDR1 SGDLS and CDR2 YYNGEE. V was clipped by 0 bases and J by 5 bases, with 5 bases between them. The CDR3 is made up of 13 amino acids. For the CDR3, the DNA is TGTGCCAGCAGCGTAGCGGGGACCGGGGAGCTGTTTTTT. Its protein product is CASSVAGTGELFF.

This clonotype has ten or more counts. This may stem from a read error, because a much larger clone lies one nucleotide away. V usage is TRBV2 and J usage is TRBJ1-6, with D possibly TRBD1 on 5 matching bases. The CDR3 loop spans 14 amino acids. Germline assignment: CDR1 SNHLY and CDR2 FYNNEI. The CDR3 coding sequence is TGTGCCAGCAGTCCCGAAGGGGTTTCTTCATCCCTCCACTTT. It encodes CASSPEGVSSSLHF.

This clonotype has ten or more counts. The V call is TRBV11-2, the J call TRBJ2-3; D gene uncertain. CDR1 and CDR2 from the germline V gene are SGHAT and FQNNGV. The CDR3 is 15 amino acids. V was clipped by 1 base and J by 0 bases, with 8 bases between them. Written as DNA, the CDR3 is TGTGCCAGCAGCTTAGGGCCCAGGAGCACAGATACGCAGTATTTT. Protein sequence: CASSLGPRSTDTQYF.

The rearrangement links TRBV15 to TRBJ2-7, with 9 bases that match TRBD2. Germline V CDR1 and CDR2: LNHNV, YYDKDF (reference sequence). The CDR3 has 15 residues. Germline trimming cut 0 bases from V and 1 base from J; bases unmatched to any gene: 1. In DNA, the CDR3 is TGTGCCACCAGCAGAGATAGCGGGGGATCCTACGAGCAGTACTTC. This translates into CATSRDSGGSYEQYF.

This clonotype occurred many times. This CDR3 reads CASSVALATQETQYF. DNA of the CDR3: TGTGCCAGCAGCGTAGCTTTAGCGACCCAAGAGACCCAGTACTTC. The chain uses TRBV9 and TRBJ2-5; the D gene is possibly TRBD2 (5 bases). Trimming pared 0 bases from V and 1 base from J, leaving 10 bases between. Looked up from germline, CDR1 is SGDLS and CDR2 is YYNGEE. The CDR3 has 15 residues.

This clonotype was counted many times. CDR3 loop: CASIRAEDGVGYTF. The CDR3 coding sequence is TGTGCCAGCATTCGAGCGGAGGATGGAGTCGGCTACACCTTC. J is TRBJ1-2 and V is TRBV6-1, with D unresolved. The germline V gene encodes CDR1 MNHNS and CDR2 SASEGT. The ends were cut back, 7 bases at V and 8 bases at J, with 20 bases in the middle. CDR3 length: 14 amino acids.

This clonotype was seen repeatedly, ten times or more. The rearrangement joins TRBV12-3 or TRBV12-4 to TRBJ2-7; either TRBD1 or TRBD2 may fit D (5 bases each). The V gene lost 8 bases and the J gene lost 7 bases, with 18 bases spanning the gap. The CDR3 consists of 13 residues. In DNA form, the CDR3 reads TGTGCCAGCCACAGGTCAGGGTCGGGGGAGCAGTACTTC. It encodes CASHRSGSGEQYF.

This chain uses TRBV6-9 with TRBJ1-2; D is uncertain. The germline V and J ends were trimmed by 4 bases and 2 bases, with 23 bases remaining between them. This CDR3 is 18 amino acids long. From germline, CDR1 is MNHGY and CDR2 SVAAGI. For the CDR3, the DNA is TGTGCCAGCAGTTCGCAGAAGACTTATGGACCGACAAACTATGGCTACACCTTC. Amino acid sequence: CASSSQKTYGPTNYGYTF.

This clonotype was detected only a few times. The chain joins TRBV20-1 to TRBJ2-3; no clear D. The CDR3 extends over 12 amino acids. V was shortened by 0 bases and J by 4 bases, with 5 bases between the two germline ends. CDR1 is DFQATT and CDR2 is SNEGSKA in the germline V gene (reference sequence). The CDR3 here is CSARDHADTQYF. The CDR3 coding sequence is TGCAGTGCTAGAGATCATGCAGATACGCAGTATTTT.

In its sample, this clonotype was seen many times. The V gene is TRBV12-3 or TRBV12-4, the J gene TRBJ1-2, with TRBD1 as a possible D gene (5 bases). There are 15 residues in the CDR3. V lost 4 bases to trimming and J lost 4 bases, with 16 bases between them. This chain's CDR3 is CASSSPVNRSYGYTF. In DNA, the CDR3 is TGTGCCAGCAGTTCCCCAGTTAACAGGAGCTATGGCTACACCTTC.

This clonotype has only a few counts. The gene calls are TRBV4-1 and TRBJ2-7; 13 bases are a match to TRBD2. Germline CDR1 reads MGHRA; CDR2 reads YSYEKL. Trimming took 3 bases from V and 0 from J; bases not matched to a gene: 5. This CDR3 has 17 residues. The CDR3 DNA reads as TGCGCCAGCAGCCATCACGGACTAGCGGGAGCCTCCTACGAGCAGTACTTC. The encoded protein is CASSHHGLAGASYEQYF.